This T cell receptor beta chain was sequenced for a study of control samples from healthy donors and cancer patients (dated by TCRdb to about 2020). The CDR3 measures 13 amino acids from cysteine to phenylalanine. Of the read, only the CDR3 DNA is kept; its 39 bases are in frame from base 1. Per the germline V gene, ENHRY is the CDR1 and SYGVKD is the CDR2. From V the trimming removes 6 bases and from J it removes 2 bases, while the gene matches leave 1 base of the junction unaccounted for. To note about this clone: Its antigen is unknown. Per-base qualities were not stored, and no clone one base away is much larger.

Receptors were amplified or captured by the immunoSEQ multiplex PCR assay. Held by TCRdb, this immuneACCESS table contains in-frame sequences only and omits some clones. Under half of the omission traces to an unresolved V gene where checked; the cause of the rest is unknown. This sample lists about 150,000 clones; about 94% were detected once. The top ten clonotypes cover 5.5% to 6% of the sample. Sequences were obtained from blood. The origin of this receptor is a man between 40 and 49 years old in good health. The chain uses TRBV10-3 and TRBJ1-3; a stretch of 7 junction bases matches TRBD1. The nucleotide sequence is TGTGCCATCAGCGACAGGGCTGGAAACACCATATATTTT. It translates to CAISDRAGNTIYF.